This T cell receptor beta chain emerged from a study of shared clonotypes between healthy human individuals. On this clone itself: Its antigen is unidentified.

Germline CDR1 is SGHRS and CDR2 is YFSETQ. Between the trimmed V and J ends, which lost 4 bases and 0 bases, there was a span of 11 bases. CDR3 size: 15 residues. General study results and limits: In this cohort, only blood was sampled, and tissue repertoires likely differ. Unshared clonotypes carried lower generation probabilities than those common to all four donors.

It was 150 to 200 ng DNA, 28,000 or so T cell genomes, that sorted-subset replicate PCRs used. TCRdb's copy holds only in-frame clones and misses some; the assay was immunoSEQ multiplex PCR. Of over 950,000 clones in the sample, approximately 75% were seen once. The source of this sequence is a man between 18 and 29 years old in good health. Some clones in this sample may be carry-over from other donors' samples. The chain couples TRBV5-1 to TRBJ2-4, with unresolved D. Sequences were obtained from memory CD4+ T cells from PBMCs. Subset given: CD45RA-negative fraction. CDR3 region: CASSPGRIAKNIQYF. Written as DNA, the CDR3 is TGCGCCAGCAGCCCCGGACGGATAGCCAAAAACATTCAGTACTTC.